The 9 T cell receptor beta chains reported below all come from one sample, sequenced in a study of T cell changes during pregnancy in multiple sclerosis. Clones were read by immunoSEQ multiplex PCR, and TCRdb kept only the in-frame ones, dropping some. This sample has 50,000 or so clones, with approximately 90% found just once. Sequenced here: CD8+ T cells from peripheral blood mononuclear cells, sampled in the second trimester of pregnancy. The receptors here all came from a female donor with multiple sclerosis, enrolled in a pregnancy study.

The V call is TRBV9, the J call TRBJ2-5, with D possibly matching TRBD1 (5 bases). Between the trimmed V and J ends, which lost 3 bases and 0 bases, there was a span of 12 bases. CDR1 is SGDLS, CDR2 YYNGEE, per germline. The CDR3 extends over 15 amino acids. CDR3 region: CASSASDSYQETQYF. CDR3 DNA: TGTGCCAGCAGCGCTTCCGACAGTTACCAAGAGACCCAGTACTTC.

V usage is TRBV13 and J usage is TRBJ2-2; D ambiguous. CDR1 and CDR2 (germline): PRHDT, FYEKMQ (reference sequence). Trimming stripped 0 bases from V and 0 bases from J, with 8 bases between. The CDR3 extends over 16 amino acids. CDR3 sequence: CASSLGLSANTGELFF. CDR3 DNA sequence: TGTGCCAGCAGCTTAGGTCTATCCGCGAACACCGGGGAGCTGTTTTTT.

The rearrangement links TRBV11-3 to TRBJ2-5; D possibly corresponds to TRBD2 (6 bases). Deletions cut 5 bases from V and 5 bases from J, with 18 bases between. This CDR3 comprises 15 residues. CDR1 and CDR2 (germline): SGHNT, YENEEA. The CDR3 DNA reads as TGTGCCAGCAGCCCCGGGACTTCTATTCGGGAGACCCAGTACTTC. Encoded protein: CASSPGTSIRETQYF.

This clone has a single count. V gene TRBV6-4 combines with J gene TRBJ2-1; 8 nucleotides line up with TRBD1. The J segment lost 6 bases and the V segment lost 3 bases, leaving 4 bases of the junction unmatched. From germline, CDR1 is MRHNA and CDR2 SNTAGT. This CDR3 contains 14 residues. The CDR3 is CASSEGTGSNEQFF. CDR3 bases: TGTGCCAGCAGTGAAGGGACAGGAAGCAATGAGCAGTTCTTC.

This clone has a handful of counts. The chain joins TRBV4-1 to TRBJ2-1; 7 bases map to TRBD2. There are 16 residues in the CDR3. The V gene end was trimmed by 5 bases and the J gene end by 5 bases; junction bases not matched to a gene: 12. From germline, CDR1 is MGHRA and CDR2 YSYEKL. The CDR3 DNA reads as TGCGCCAGCAGCAAAATCGGGGGGAGGGGCCACAATGAGCAGTTCTTC. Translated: CASSKIGGRGHNEQFF.

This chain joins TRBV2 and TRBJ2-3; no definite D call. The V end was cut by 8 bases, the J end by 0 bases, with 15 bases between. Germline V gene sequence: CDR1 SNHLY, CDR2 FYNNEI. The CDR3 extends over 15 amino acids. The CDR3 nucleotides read TGTGCCAGCGACTCTCCAGTAGCTAGCACAGATACGCAGTATTTT. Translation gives CASDSPVASTDTQYF. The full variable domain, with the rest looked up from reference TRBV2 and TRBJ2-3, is EPEVTQTPSHQVTQMGQEVILRCVPISNHLYFYWYRQILGQKVEFLVSFYNNEISEKSEIFDDQFSVERPDGSNFTLKIRSTKLEDSAMYFCASDSPVASTDTQYFGPGTRLTVL.

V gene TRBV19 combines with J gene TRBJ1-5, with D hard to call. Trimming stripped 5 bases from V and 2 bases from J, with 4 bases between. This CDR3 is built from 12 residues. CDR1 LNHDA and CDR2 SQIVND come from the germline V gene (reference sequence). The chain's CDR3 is CASSQGNQPQHF. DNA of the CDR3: TGTGCCAGTAGTCAGGGCAATCAGCCCCAGCATTTT. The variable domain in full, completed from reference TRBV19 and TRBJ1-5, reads DGGITQSPKYLFRKEGQNVTLSCEQNLNHDAMYWYRQDPGQGLRLIYYSQIVNDFQKGDIAEGYSVSREKKESFPLTVTSAQKNPTAFYLCASSQGNQPQHFGDGTRLSIL.

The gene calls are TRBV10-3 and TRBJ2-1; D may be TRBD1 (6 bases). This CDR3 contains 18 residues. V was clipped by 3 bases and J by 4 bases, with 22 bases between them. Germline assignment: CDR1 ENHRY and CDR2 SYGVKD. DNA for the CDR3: TGTGCCATCAGTGATAACGAACGTCTACAGGGTACATACAATGAGCAGTTCTTC. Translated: CAISDNERLQGTYNEQFF.

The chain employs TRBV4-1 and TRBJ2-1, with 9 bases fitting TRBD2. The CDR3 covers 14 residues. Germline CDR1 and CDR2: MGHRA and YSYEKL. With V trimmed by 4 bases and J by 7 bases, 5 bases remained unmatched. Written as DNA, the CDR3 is TGCGCCAGCAGCCCCATAGCGGGGGTAAATGAGCAGTTCTTC. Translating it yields CASSPIAGVNEQFF.